This T cell receptor beta chain was captured by sequencing in a study of shared clonotypes between healthy human individuals (TCRdb year 2020). Notes on the research overall: The cohort comprised a couple of women and a few men aged 18 to 49 years. For each donor, three plates each were used for CD4 naive and CD4 memory, two plates were used for CD8 naive, and one plate was used for CD8 memory. Blood TCR repertoires of a handful of healthy adults were deeply sequenced to estimate repertoire size and the extent of clonotype sharing between individuals. To increase sequencing depth and limit assay-specific biases, TCR repertoire library preparation and sequencing were carried out by different laboratories using diverse techniques. Per donor, leukapheresis produced somewhere between about 0.9 and 9 billion PBMCs. Beyond this particular receptor, the publication reports: Pairwise subsampling indicated that sequencing depth was expected to affect the degree of clonotype sharing among donors. The genetic and exposure-history diversity represented was limited by the small number of donors. Even with the large sequencing depth, rarefaction of the sorted-subset datasets indicated that sequencing was incomplete. About 5% of naive CD4, around 3.6% of naive CD8, approximately 2.2% of memory CD4, and around 0.4% of memory CD8 clonotypes were shared across a handful of donors. Larger estimated clonotype richness was generally found for naive subsets than for memory subsets. Higher generation probabilities were observed for clonotypes shared by all four sorted-subset donors than for non-shared clonotypes. Sampling was restricted to blood, and TCR repertoires in tissue are likely to differ from TCR repertoires in blood.

TCR CDR3 regions were amplified from genomic DNA by multiplex PCR using the deep immunoSEQ assay. For each cell subset, the extracted genomic DNA was distributed evenly across all wells of several immunoSEQ 96-well plates, and each plate served as one replicate. For sorted subsets, approximately 200 ng of genomic DNA, equivalent to tens of thousands of T cell genomes, went into each replicate PCR. Purified libraries were quantified with a Qubit 3.0 fluorometer, sized on a Bioanalyzer 2100, and re-quantified with the KAPA Library Quantification kit. A separate single-read 150-cycle Illumina NextSeq 550 flow cell was used to sequence each immunoSEQ 96-well plate. The study's processing was this. Because only junctional sequences without quality scores were contained in the immunoSEQ output, filtering matching that applied to full-length reads could not be performed. To assign V/J genes and CDR3, sequences were annotated using PyIR, a Python wrapper for IgBLAST v1.9, with IMGT germline references. Reads were removed for weak V/J assignments (E-value above 1e-6), missing CDR3, stop codons, out-of-frame junctions, or ambiguous translated residues. V3J clonotypes were defined by identical inferred V gene, J gene, and CDR3 amino acid sequence. The percentage overlap between two repertoires was calculated by dividing the number of shared unique clonotypes by the size of the smaller repertoire. Richness of each repertoire was evaluated using RTK rarefaction, the Chao1 estimator, and Recon v2.1 estimates of unobserved clonotypes. Generation probabilities for all TCRbeta clonotypes obtained by the gDNA method from a handful of donors were computed using OLGA. TCRdb carries this immuneACCESS record with in-frame sequences only. Its versions omit some clonotypes, under half of them owing to an unresolved V gene in the studies checked, with the rest unexplained. V, J and clone size are taken as reported in that table, and D and trimming were inferred from the DNA itself. Within this sample are about 2.4 million clones, with roughly 93% of them counted one time only. The ten largest account for about 0.39% of the sample.

For this clone: There is no known antigen for this receptor. No much larger clonotype is one base removed from it; base qualities were not supplied. The same CDR3 also results from other DNA sequences found in this sample.

Donors were healthy HIV-negative adults with no recently reported acute infections or vaccinations. All donors were Caucasian adults living in Nashville, Tennessee, USA. CD4+ T cells were enriched through magnetic negative selection, after which naive cells were positively selected on CD45RA and the remaining negative fraction served as the memory subset. Blood was collected by leukapheresis, and PBMCs were isolated by Ficoll-Histopaque density gradient centrifugation and then cryopreserved in liquid nitrogen vapor phase. Analytical flow cytometry was used to check the purity and quantity of every magnetically sorted T cell population. Genomic DNA was isolated from each sorted fraction and quantified by UV absorbance on a Nanodrop 2000c. Sequences SGHTA (CDR1) and FQGNSA (CDR2) are obtained from the germline V gene. Including cysteine and phenylalanine, the CDR3 has 15 amino acids. Only CDR3 DNA is held: 45 bases, read in frame from base 1. The trim is 2 bases for V and 1 base for J, with a gap of 9 bases between the germline ends.

The receptor comes from a man between 18 and 29 years old in good health. Some clones in this sample may be carry-over from other donors' samples. This chain is built from TRBV7-2 and TRBJ1-5; the D gene assignment is ambiguous. The sample consisted of naive CD4+ T cells from PBMCs. The sample's cell subset or site label is to be understood as: CD45RA+ positively selected. The CDR3 corresponds to CASSLMQGSNQPQHF. The DNA is TGTGCCAGCAGCTTAATGCAAGGGAGCAATCAGCCCCAGCATTTT.